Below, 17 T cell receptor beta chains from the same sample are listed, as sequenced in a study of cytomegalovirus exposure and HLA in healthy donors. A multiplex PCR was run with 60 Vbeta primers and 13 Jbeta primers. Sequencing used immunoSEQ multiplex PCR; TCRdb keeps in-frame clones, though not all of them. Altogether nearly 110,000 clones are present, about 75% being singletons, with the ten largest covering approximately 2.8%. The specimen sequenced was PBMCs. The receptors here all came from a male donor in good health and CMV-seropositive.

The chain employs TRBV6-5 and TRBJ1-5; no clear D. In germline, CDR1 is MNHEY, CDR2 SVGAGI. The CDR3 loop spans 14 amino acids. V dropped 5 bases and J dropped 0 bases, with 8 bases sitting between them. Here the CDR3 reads CASSRSYSNQPQHF. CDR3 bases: TGTGCCAGCAGTAGGAGCTATAGCAATCAGCCCCAGCATTTT.

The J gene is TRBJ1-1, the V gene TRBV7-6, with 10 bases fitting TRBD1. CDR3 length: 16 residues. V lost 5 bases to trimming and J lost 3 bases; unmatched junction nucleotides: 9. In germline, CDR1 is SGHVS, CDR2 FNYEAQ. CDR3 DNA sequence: TGTGCCAGCAGCGAGGGGGACAGGGGCTACGACACTGAAGCTTTCTTT. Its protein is CASSEGDRGYDTEAFF. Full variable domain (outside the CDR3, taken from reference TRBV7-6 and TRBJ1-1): GAGVSQSPRYKVTKRGQDVALRCDPISGHVSLYWYRQALGQGPEFLTYFNYEAQQDKSGLPNDRFSAERPEGSISTLTIQRTEQRDSAMYRCASSEGDRGYDTEAFFGQGTRLTVV.

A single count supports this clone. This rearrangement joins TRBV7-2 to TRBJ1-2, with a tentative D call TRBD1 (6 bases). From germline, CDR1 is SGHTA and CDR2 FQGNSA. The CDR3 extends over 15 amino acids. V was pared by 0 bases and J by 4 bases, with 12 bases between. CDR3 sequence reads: CASSLASGRGYGYTF. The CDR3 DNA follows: TGTGCCAGCAGCTTAGCGTCTGGCAGGGGCTATGGCTACACCTTC.

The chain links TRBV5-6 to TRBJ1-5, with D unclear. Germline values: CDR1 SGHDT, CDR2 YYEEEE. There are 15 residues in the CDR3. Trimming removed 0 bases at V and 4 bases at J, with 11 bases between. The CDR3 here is CASSLALSLNQPQHF. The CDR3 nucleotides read TGTGCCAGCAGCTTGGCCCTTTCCCTTAATCAGCCCCAGCATTTT. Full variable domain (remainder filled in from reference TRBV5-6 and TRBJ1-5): DAGVTQSPTHLIKTRGQQVTLRCSPKSGHDTVSWYQQALGQGPQFIFQYYEEEERQRGNFPDRFSGHQFPNYSSELNVNALLLGDSALYLCASSLALSLNQPQHFGDGTRLSIL.

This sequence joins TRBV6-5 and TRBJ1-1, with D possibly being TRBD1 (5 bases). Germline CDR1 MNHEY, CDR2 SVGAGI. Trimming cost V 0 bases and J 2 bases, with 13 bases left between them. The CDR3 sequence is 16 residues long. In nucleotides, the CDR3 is TGTGCCAGCAGTTACTCAGCGCAGGGCCTTAACACTGAAGCTTTCTTT. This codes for CASSYSAQGLNTEAFF.

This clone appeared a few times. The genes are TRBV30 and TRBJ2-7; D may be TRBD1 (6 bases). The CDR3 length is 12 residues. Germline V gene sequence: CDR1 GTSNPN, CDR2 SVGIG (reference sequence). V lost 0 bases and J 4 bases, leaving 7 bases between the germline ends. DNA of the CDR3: TGTGCCTGGAGTGTGACAGGATACGAGCAGTACTTC. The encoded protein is CAWSVTGYEQYF.

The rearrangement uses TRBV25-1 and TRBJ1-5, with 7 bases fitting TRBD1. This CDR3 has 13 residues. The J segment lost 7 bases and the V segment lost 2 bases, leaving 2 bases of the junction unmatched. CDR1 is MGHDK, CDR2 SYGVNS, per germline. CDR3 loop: CASSEQGGQPQHF. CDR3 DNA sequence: TGTGCCAGCAGTGAACAGGGGGGACAGCCCCAGCATTTT.

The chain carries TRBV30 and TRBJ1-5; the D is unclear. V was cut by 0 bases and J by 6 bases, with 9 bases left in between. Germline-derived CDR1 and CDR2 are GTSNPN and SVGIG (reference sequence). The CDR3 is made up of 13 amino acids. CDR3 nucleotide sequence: TGTGCCTGGAGTGTCGTTAGTGGTCAGCCCCAGCATTTT. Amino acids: CAWSVVSGQPQHF.

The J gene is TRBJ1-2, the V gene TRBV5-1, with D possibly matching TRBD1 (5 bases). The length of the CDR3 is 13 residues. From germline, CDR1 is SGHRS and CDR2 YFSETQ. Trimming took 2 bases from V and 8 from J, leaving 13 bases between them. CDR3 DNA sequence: TGCGCCAGCAGCTTAGCAGGGTTTCAGGGCTACACCTTC. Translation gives CASSLAGFQGYTF. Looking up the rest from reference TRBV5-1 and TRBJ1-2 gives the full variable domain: KAGVTQTPRYLIKTRGQQVTLSCSPISGHRSVSWYQQTPGQGLQFLFEYFSETQRNKGNFPGRFSGRQFSNSRSEMNVSTLELGDSALYLCASSLAGFQGYTFGSGTRLTVV.

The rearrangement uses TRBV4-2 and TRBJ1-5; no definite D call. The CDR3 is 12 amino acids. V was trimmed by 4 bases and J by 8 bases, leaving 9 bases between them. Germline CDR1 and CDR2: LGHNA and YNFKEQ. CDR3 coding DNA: TGTGCCAGCAGCCCAGTCGGGGAGCCCCAGCATTTT. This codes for CASSPVGEPQHF.

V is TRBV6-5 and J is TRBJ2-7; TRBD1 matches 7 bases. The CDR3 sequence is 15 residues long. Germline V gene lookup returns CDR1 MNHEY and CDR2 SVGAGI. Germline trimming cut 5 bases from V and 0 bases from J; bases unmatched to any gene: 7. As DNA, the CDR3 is TGTGCCAGCAGTCCGGGACAGAGATACTCCTACGAGCAGTACTTC. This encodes CASSPGQRYSYEQYF.

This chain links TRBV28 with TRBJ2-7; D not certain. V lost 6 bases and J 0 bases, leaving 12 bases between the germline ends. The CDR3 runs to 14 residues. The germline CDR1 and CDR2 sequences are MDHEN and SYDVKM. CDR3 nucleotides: TGTGCCAGCAGAGACTTGCTTGTCTCCTACGAGCAGTACTTC. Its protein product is CASRDLLVSYEQYF.

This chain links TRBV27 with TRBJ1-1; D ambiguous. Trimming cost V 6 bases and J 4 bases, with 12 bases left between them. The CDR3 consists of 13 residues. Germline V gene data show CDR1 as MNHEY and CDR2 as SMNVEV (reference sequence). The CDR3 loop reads CASRSAGSTEAFF. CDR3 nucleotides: TGTGCCAGCAGATCCGCGGGGAGCACTGAAGCTTTCTTT.

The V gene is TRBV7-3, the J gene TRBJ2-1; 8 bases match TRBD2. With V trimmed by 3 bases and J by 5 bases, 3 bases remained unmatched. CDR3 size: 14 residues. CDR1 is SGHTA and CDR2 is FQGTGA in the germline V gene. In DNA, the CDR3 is TGTGCCAGCAGCTTTGGCGGGGGGAACAATGAGCAGTTCTTC. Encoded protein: CASSFGGGNNEQFF.

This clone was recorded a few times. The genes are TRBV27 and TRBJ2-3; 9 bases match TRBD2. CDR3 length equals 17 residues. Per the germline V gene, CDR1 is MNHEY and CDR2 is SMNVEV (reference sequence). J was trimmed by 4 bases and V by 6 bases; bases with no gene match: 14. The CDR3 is CASSHRLTSGGADTQYF. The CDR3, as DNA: TGTGCCAGCAGCCACCGCCTGACTAGCGGTGGGGCAGATACGCAGTATTTT.

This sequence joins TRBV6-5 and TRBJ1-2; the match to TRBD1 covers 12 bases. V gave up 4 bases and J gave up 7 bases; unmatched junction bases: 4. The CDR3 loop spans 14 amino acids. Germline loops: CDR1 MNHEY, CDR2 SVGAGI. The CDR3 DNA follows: TGTGCCAGCAGTTCCGGGACAGGGGGCTCTGGCTACACCTTC. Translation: CASSSGTGGSGYTF.

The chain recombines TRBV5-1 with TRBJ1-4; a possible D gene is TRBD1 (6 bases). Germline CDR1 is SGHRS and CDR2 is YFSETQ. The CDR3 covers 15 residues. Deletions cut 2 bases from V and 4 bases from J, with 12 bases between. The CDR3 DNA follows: TGCGCCAGCAGCTTTTCAGGGGAGTATAATGAAAAACTGTTTTTT. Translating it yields CASSFSGEYNEKLFF.